This entry is about one TCR beta chain. Its target is unknown. The protocol was immunoSEQ multiplex PCR, while the TCRdb copy is restricted to in-frame clones and leaves out a portion. Here the sample spans tens of thousands of clones, nearly 90% being singletons. The sample is drawn from a study of PD-L1 blockade in urothelial cancer. In the study overall: About 85% of the roughly 30 patients comprised males who had bladder-origin urothelial cancer.

There are 14 residues in the CDR3. The germline V gene has CDR1 MNHNY and CDR2 SVGAGI (reference sequence). V was clipped by 4 bases and J by 3 bases; unmatched bases: 3. Whole-study results and caveats: Clones that were tumor-associated expanded more in the blood of durable-benefit patients at 3 weeks.

Specimen: PBMCs, collected around atezolizumab (anti-PD-L1) treatment. This receptor was obtained from a man between 60 and 75 years old with urothelial cancer. V and J are TRBV6-6 and TRBJ2-3; 8 bases fit TRBD2. CDR3 DNA sequence: TGTGCCAGCAGTTCAACGGGGGGGACAGATACGCAGTATTTT. Its protein is CASSSTGGTDTQYF.